These 26 T cell receptor beta chains share one sample of origin, sequenced in a study of graft-versus-host responses after intestinal transplantation. Sequenced by immunoSEQ multiplex PCR; TCRdb stores in-frame clones only, minus some. The sample holds 8,100 or so clones, 55% to 75% seen once. Intraepithelial and lamina propria lymphocytes were freed from processed graft tissue. The specimen comprised ileum tissue, sampled about 32 weeks after intestinal transplantation. Receptor source: a human patient who received an intestinal transplant, so some T cells may come from the graft donor.

This sequence joins TRBV28 and TRBJ1-1; D may be TRBD1 (5 bases). Trimming pared 7 bases from V and 6 bases from J, leaving 15 bases between. Germline values: CDR1 MDHEN, CDR2 SYDVKM. The CDR3 contains 13 residues. CDR3 sequence: CASTWGGPPEAFF. CDR3 nucleotide sequence: TGTGCCAGCACCTGGGGGGGACCGCCTGAAGCTTTCTTT.

V is TRBV28 and J is TRBJ1-2; D is undetermined. With 6 bases removed from V and 6 bases from J, the gap between germline ends came to 8 bases. Germline CDR1 MDHEN, CDR2 SYDVKM. The CDR3 has 11 amino acids. CDR3: CASSVLHGYTF. In DNA, the CDR3 is TGTGCCAGCAGCGTCCTCCATGGCTACACCTTC.

J is TRBJ1-6 and V is TRBV10-3; maybe TRBD1 (5 bases). This CDR3 spans 14 amino acids. The germline V and J ends were trimmed by 6 bases and 3 bases, with 9 bases remaining between them. The germline V gene encodes CDR1 ENHRY and CDR2 SYGVKD. Written as DNA, the CDR3 is TGTGCCATCAGAAGGGACGGCTATAATTCACCCCTCCACTTT. It codes for CAIRRDGYNSPLHF.

As regards this clone: The junction departs from the called germline gene at one end, perhaps through a read error. The chain employs TRBV7-7 and TRBJ2-3, with D perhaps TRBD2 (6 bases). This CDR3 region has 17 residues. Germline CDR1 and CDR2: SSHAT and FNYEAQ (reference sequence). CDR3 bases: TGTGCTAGCAGCTTACGGCCTAGCGATATATCCACAGATACGCAGTATTTT. It specifies CASSLRPSDISTDTQYF.

The rearrangement uses TRBV6-1 and TRBJ1-5; 7 bases match TRBD1. There are 16 residues in the CDR3. Per the germline V gene, CDR1 is MNHNS and CDR2 is SASEGT. The V and J ends lost 4 bases and 1 base, in that order; junction bases with no gene match: 7. The CDR3: CASSGLTGISNQPQHF. CDR3 nucleotides: TGTGCCAGCAGTGGACTGACAGGGATAAGCAATCAGCCCCAGCATTTT.

The J gene is TRBJ2-3, the V gene TRBV5-4; 12 bases align to TRBD2. V dropped 1 base and J dropped 4; count of bases not matched to a gene: 7. The CDR3 sequence is 17 residues long. CDR1 is SGHNT, CDR2 YYREEE, per germline (reference sequence). The CDR3 loop reads CASSLLAGGSAADTQYF. The CDR3 DNA sequence: TGTGCCAGCAGCTTGCTAGCGGGGGGGTCCGCAGCAGATACGCAGTATTTT.

V is TRBV2 and J is TRBJ1-6; D is perhaps TRBD1 (5 bases). Germline CDR1 is SNHLY and CDR2 is FYNNEI. This CDR3 spans 12 amino acids. Trimming cost V 6 bases and J 10 bases, with 10 bases left between them. As DNA, the CDR3 is TGTGCCAGCAGGGGACGAAGCTCACCCCTCCACTTT. The encoded protein is CASRGRSSPLHF.

The rearrangement links TRBV5-1 to TRBJ2-3, with D possibly being TRBD2 (6 bases). The germline V and J ends were trimmed by 3 bases and 6 bases, with 23 bases remaining between them. The CDR3 loop spans 17 amino acids. Germline lookup yields CDR1 SGHRS and CDR2 YFSETQ. CDR3 nucleotide sequence: TGCGCCAGCAGCTCGTCTTTCTCCAAACTAGCTGCCGATACGCAGTATTTT. Translation gives CASSSSFSKLAADTQYF.

The chain is built from TRBV27 and TRBJ1-4; D is uncertain. Trimming cost V 3 bases and J 0 bases, with 8 bases left between them. The CDR3 is 15 amino acids. Germline CDR1 and CDR2: MNHEY and SMNVEV (reference sequence). The CDR3 coding sequence is TGTGCCAGCAGTTTCGCAGGACCAACTAATGAAAAACTGTTTTTT. This gives the protein CASSFAGPTNEKLFF.

In its sample, this clone was seen a few times. The rearrangement uses TRBV7-3 and TRBJ2-3; TRBD2 is a possible D gene (6 bases). The CDR3 runs to 13 residues. Trimming took 3 bases from V and 5 from J, leaving 9 bases between them. CDR1 and CDR2 (germline): SGHTA, FQGTGA. The CDR3 here is CASSFHGGDTQYF. CDR3 DNA: TGTGCCAGCAGCTTCCACGGGGGAGATACGCAGTATTTT.

This clone was observed a few times. CDR3 sequence: CASSLEGGAGTGELFF. The CDR3 DNA sequence: TGTGCCAGCAGTCTGGAGGGCGGGGCGGGCACCGGGGAGCTGTTTTTT. J is TRBJ2-2 and V is TRBV27; a weak D match, TRBD2 (6 bases). The CDR3 loop spans 16 amino acids. V gave up 5 bases and J gave up 4 bases, with 17 bases separating them. Per the germline V gene, CDR1 is MNHEY and CDR2 is SMNVEV (reference sequence).

The table lists this clone with a few counts. The rearrangement links TRBV6-1 to TRBJ1-2, with TRBD1 identical over 8 bases. This CDR3 has 14 residues. The V and J ends lost 6 bases and 4 bases, in that order; junction bases with no gene match: 7. Per germline, CDR1 MNHNS and CDR2 SASEGT. The CDR3 nucleotides are TGTGCCAGCAGGACCGGGACAGGTGTCTATGGCTACACCTTC. This sequence encodes CASRTGTGVYGYTF.

The chain is built from TRBV7-8 and TRBJ2-2, with TRBD2 matching 8 bases. V was clipped by 7 bases and J by 5 bases; unmatched bases: 9. The CDR3 contains 15 residues. In germline, CDR1 is SGHVS, CDR2 FQNEAQ. Here the CDR3 reads CASNWAGGWTGELFF. CDR3 coding DNA: TGTGCCAGCAACTGGGCGGGGGGTTGGACCGGGGAGCTGTTTTTT.

For the CDR3, the DNA is TGCGCCAGCAGCTCTAGGGGGGAGACCCAGTACTTC. Translated: CASSSRGETQYF. The chain carries TRBV5-1 and TRBJ2-5; possibly TRBD1 for D (6 bases). CDR3 length: 12 amino acids. V lost 3 bases and J 5 bases, leaving 8 bases between the germline ends. Per the germline V gene, CDR1 is SGHRS and CDR2 is YFSETQ.

This chain joins TRBV15 and TRBJ2-5; 12 bases line up with TRBD1. Germline loops: CDR1 LNHNV, CDR2 YYDKDF (reference sequence). J gave up 2 bases and V 4 bases, and 14 bases lay outside the gene matches. The CDR3 runs 19 residues. The CDR3 sequence is CATSKHGTGGPFFQETQYF. DNA of the CDR3: TGTGCCACCAGCAAGCATGGGACAGGGGGCCCTTTCTTTCAAGAGACCCAGTACTTC.

The chain joins TRBV13 to TRBJ1-2; a possible D gene is TRBD1 (6 bases). The V and J ends lost 2 bases and 4 bases respectively, with 14 bases between them. From germline, CDR1 is PRHDT and CDR2 FYEKMQ (reference sequence). The CDR3 consists of 15 residues. The CDR3 is CASSLKGGQSYGYTF. The CDR3 nucleotides are TGTGCCAGCAGCTTAAAGGGTGGACAGAGCTATGGCTACACCTTC. The complete variable domain, with remaining parts taken from reference TRBV13 and TRBJ1-2, reads AAGVIQSPRHLIKEKRETATLKCYPIPRHDTVYWYQQGPGQDPQFLISFYEKMQSDKGSIPDRFSAQQFSDYHSELNMSSLELGDSALYFCASSLKGGQSYGYTFGSGTRLTVV.

The chain carries TRBV5-1 and TRBJ1-2; 8 bases are a match to TRBD1. Trimming cost V 0 bases and J 4 bases; bases outside gene matches: 17. CDR3 length equals 19 residues. Germline V CDR1 and CDR2: SGHRS, YFSETQ. This chain's CDR3 is CASSLDPGTGGFFGYGYTF. In DNA form, the CDR3 reads TGCGCCAGCAGCTTGGATCCCGGGACAGGTGGTTTTTTTGGCTATGGCTACACCTTC.

This clone was found a few times. The chain couples TRBV19 to TRBJ2-2; no clear D gene. The CDR3 covers 13 residues. V was shortened by 0 bases and J by 8 bases, with 7 bases between the two germline ends. Germline V gene sequence: CDR1 LNHDA, CDR2 SQIVND (reference sequence). CDR3 in DNA: TGTGCCAGTAGTATAGATGGGTCTGGGGAGCTGTTTTTT. Amino acids: CASSIDGSGELFF.

The chain recombines TRBV19 with TRBJ2-7; 7 bases agree with TRBD1. The CDR3 is 12 residues long. With V trimmed by 7 bases and J by 3 bases, 3 bases remained unmatched. In germline, CDR1 is LNHDA, CDR2 SQIVND (reference sequence). The CDR3, as DNA: TGTGCCAGTACAGGGGGTTGCTACGAGCAGTACGTC. Protein product: CASTGGCYEQYV.

The rearrangement uses TRBV10-3 and TRBJ2-7; TRBD2 agrees at 7 bases. The V segment lost 10 bases and the J segment 3 bases; nucleotides outside the gene matches: 12. This CDR3 is 14 amino acids long. Germline V lookup: CDR1 ENHRY, CDR2 SYGVKD. CDR3 in amino acids: CATAAGTTYYEQYV. CDR3 DNA: TGTGCCACAGCCGCCGGGACTACGTACTACGAGCAGTACGTC.

The V and J genes are TRBV6-4 and TRBJ2-3, with TRBD1 identical over 9 bases. This CDR3 region has 14 residues. Germline CDR1 MRHNA, CDR2 SNTAGT. Trimming took 3 bases from V and 5 from J; bases not matched to a gene: 3. CDR3 bases: TGTGCCAGCAGTGAACAGGGGGCGCGAGATACGCAGTATTTT. The encoded protein is CASSEQGARDTQYF.

This clone showed up just once. V usage is TRBV11-2 and J usage is TRBJ2-1; no definite D call. V gave up 5 bases and J gave up 6 bases, with 2 bases separating them. Per the germline V gene, CDR1 is SGHAT and CDR2 is FQNNGV. The CDR3 is 10 amino acids. In nucleotides, the CDR3 is TGTGCCAGCAGCCTCAATGAGCAGTTCTTC. Encoded protein: CASSLNEQFF.

V gene TRBV7-2 combines with J gene TRBJ1-2, with TRBD1 matching 8 bases. The length of the CDR3 is 14 residues. Germline CDR1 is SGHTA and CDR2 is FQGNSA. V dropped 5 bases and J dropped 3; count of bases not matched to a gene: 5. The CDR3 reads CASSARTGHYGYTF. For the CDR3, the DNA is TGTGCCAGCAGCGCACGGACAGGGCACTATGGCTACACCTTC.

V usage is TRBV7-9 and J usage is TRBJ2-5; D unclear. The length of the CDR3 is 15 residues. CDR1 and CDR2 (germline): SEHNR, FQNEAQ (reference sequence). The germline V and J ends were trimmed by 5 bases and 5 bases, with 18 bases remaining between them. CDR3 sequence: CASSRWEGIWETQYF. The CDR3 nucleotides read TGTGCCAGCAGCCGCTGGGAAGGTATTTGGGAGACCCAGTACTTC. The entire variable domain, with the rest obtained from reference TRBV7-9 and TRBJ2-5, is as follows: DTGVSQNPRHKITKRGQNVTFRCDPISEHNRLYWYRQTLGQGPEFLTYFQNEAQLEKSRLLSDRFSAERPKGSFSTLEIQRTEQGDSAMYLCASSRWEGIWETQYFGPGTRLLVL.

The chain combines TRBV4-1 with TRBJ2-1; D call uncertain. Germline V gives CDR1 MGHRA, CDR2 YSYEKL. The CDR3 contains 15 residues. V gave up 0 bases and J gave up 0 bases, with 6 bases separating them. The CDR3 coding sequence is TGCGCCAGCAGCCAAGAAGGTATCTCCTACAATGAGCAGTTCTTC. It specifies CASSQEGISYNEQFF.

The rearrangement joins TRBV6-1 to TRBJ2-1, with 11 nucleotides matching TRBD2. Germline CDR1 and CDR2: MNHNS and SASEGT. The CDR3 is made up of 14 amino acids. Trimming removed 6 bases from V and 9 bases from J; junction bases left unmatched: 7. The CDR3 is CASSVAGGLVEQFF. CDR3 DNA sequence: TGTGCCAGCAGCGTAGCGGGGGGGCTCGTTGAGCAGTTCTTC.